The next 8 T cell receptor beta chains were all read from a single sample in a study of T cells in Graves' hyperthyroidism and ophthalmopathy. There were TCR beta CDR3 regions amplified from RNA transcripts. First-round RT-PCR targeting the TCR CDR3 was performed with the HTBI primer set. A single record per CDR3 protein comes from TCRdb applying MiXCR to the multiplex PCR reads. This table holds 550,000 to 600,000 distinct CDR3 sequences, around 45% found once. The sequencing input was peripheral blood or thyroid tissue (not recorded which). The receptors derive from an adult woman with Graves' disease, either hyperthyroidism or ophthalmopathy (not recorded which).

V and J are TRBV19 and TRBJ1-5; D might be TRBD1 (5 bases). Deletions cut 5 bases from V and 6 bases from J, with 11 bases between. The CDR3 has 13 amino acids. The germline V gene encodes CDR1 LNHDA and CDR2 SQIVND (reference sequence). The CDR3 DNA sequence: TGTGCCAGTAGTGCAGGGAGAGTTCAGCCCCAGCATTTT. This sequence encodes CASSAGRVQPQHF.

CDR3 in DNA: TGTGCCAGCCCCGGAGCAGATCCAACTGAACAGTACTTC. Its translation: CASPGADPTEQYF. The genes are TRBV11-2 and TRBJ2-7, with D unclear. CDR3 size: 13 residues. V was trimmed by 8 bases and J by 10 bases, leaving 21 bases between them. CDR1 SGHAT and CDR2 FQNNGV come from the germline V gene.

This clonotype was counted once. The junction shows a germline mismatch at one end, possibly a read error. CDR3 in amino acids: CATSVLTYGSTF. CDR3 nucleotide sequence: TGTGCCACCAGCGTTTTAACCTATGGCTCCACCTTC. The chain carries TRBV15 and TRBJ1-2; D is unclear. The CDR3 length is 12 residues. Germline CDR1 and CDR2: LNHNV and YYDKDF (reference sequence).

This clonotype was seen repeatedly, ten times or more. The chain employs TRBV12-3 or TRBV12-4 and TRBJ2-2, with no clear D. This CDR3 region has 12 residues. The V end was cut by 2 bases, the J end by 6 bases, with 4 bases between. The CDR3: CASSLSAGELFF. The DNA of the CDR3 is TGTGCCAGCAGTTTATCGGCCGGGGAGCTGTTTTTT.

This clonotype was observed at least ten times. The chain has TRBV12-3 or TRBV12-4 and TRBJ1-2, with D perhaps matching TRBD1 (5 bases). Trimming shortened V by 7 bases and J by 5 bases, and 14 bases separated the two germline ends. This CDR3 comprises 13 residues. In DNA form, the CDR3 reads TGTGCCAGCATCCCTGCGGGGGTGTATGGCTACACCTTC. Protein: CASIPAGVYGYTF.

This clonotype was observed a handful of times. CDR3 in DNA: TGTGCCAGCTCTAGAGCGGGGGGCTCTCTGGAGACCCAGTACTTC. This translates into CASSRAGGSLETQYF. This chain uses TRBV2 with TRBJ2-5, with 9 bases identical to TRBD2. Looked up from germline, CDR1 is SNHLY and CDR2 is FYNNEI. This CDR3 comprises 15 residues. The ends lost 8 bases at V and 5 bases at J; junction bases unmatched: 12.

This clonotype came up many times. This chain joins TRBV20-1 and TRBJ1-1; possibly TRBD1 for D (5 bases). In germline, CDR1 is DFQATT, CDR2 SNEGSKA (reference sequence). V shed 6 bases and J shed 0 bases, with 17 bases lying between them. The CDR3 covers 15 residues. The CDR3 loop is CSANSLGDLNTEAFF. The CDR3, as DNA: TGCAGTGCGAACAGCCTGGGGGACCTGAACACTGAAGCTTTCTTT.

The chain is built from TRBV6-1 and TRBJ1-5; tentative D call: TRBD1 (6 bases). Germline V gene sequence: CDR1 MNHNS, CDR2 SASEGT. The V end was cut by 3 bases, the J end by 6 bases, with 21 bases between. This CDR3 spans 17 amino acids. CDR3 amino acids: CASSDSTGARLTQPQHF. The CDR3 DNA reads TGTGCCAGCAGTGACTCGACGGGGGCGAGGCTCACTCAGCCCCAGCATTTT.